Following are 26 T cell receptor beta chains from one sample sequenced in a study of early T cells in non-severe SARS-CoV-2 infection. MiXCR, applied by TCRdb to the 5' RACE reads, yields one record per CDR3 protein. The table shows about 25,000 distinct CDR3 sequences, with 4.5% to 7% occurring only once. Sequenced sample: whole blood. The receptor set was obtained from an adult who was a healthcare worker with PCR-confirmed SARS-CoV-2 infection or an uninfected control (not recorded which).

This clonotype was found many times. The V gene is TRBV7-2, the J gene TRBJ2-5; D may be TRBD1 or TRBD2 (5 bases each). Between the trimmed V and J ends, which lost 4 bases and 5 bases, there was a span of 14 bases. The germline CDR1 and CDR2 sequences are SGHTA and FQGNSA. The CDR3 runs to 14 residues. The CDR3 is CASSSTGPLETQYF. The CDR3 coding sequence is TGTGCCAGCAGCTCCACGGGGCCACTGGAGACCCAGTACTTC. The full variable domain, with the rest looked up from reference TRBV7-2 and TRBJ2-5, is GAGVSQSPSNKVTEKGKDVELRCDPISGHTALYWYRQSLGQGLEFLIYFQGNSAPDKSGLPSDRFSAERTGGSVSTLTIQRTQQEDSAVYLCASSSTGPLETQYFGPGTRLLVL.

This chain joins TRBV7-8 and TRBJ2-3, with 9 bases identical to TRBD1. The CDR3 loop spans 15 amino acids. Per the germline V gene, CDR1 is SGHVS and CDR2 is FQNEAQ. After removal of 5 bases from V and 3 bases from J, the junction contained 6 bases not matched to a gene. CDR3 nucleotides: TGTGCCAGCAGCGCACACAGGGGGCGGACAGATACGCAGTATTTT. Protein sequence: CASSAHRGRTDTQYF.

The gene calls are TRBV15 and TRBJ2-2, with D perhaps given as TRBD1 or TRBD2 (5 bases each). CDR3 length equals 15 residues. The V gene lost 3 bases and the J gene lost 0 bases, with 8 bases spanning the gap. Germline loops: CDR1 LNHNV, CDR2 YYDKDF (reference sequence). CDR3 DNA sequence: TGTGCCACCAGCAGGGGACGAACGAACACCGGGGAGCTGTTTTTT. It translates to CATSRGRTNTGELFF.

Turning to this clonotype: This clone may be a read error of a much larger clone one base away. The DNA of the CDR3 is TGTGCCAGCAGCTTAGGGGGGTCCTACAATAAGCAGTTCTTC. It codes for CASSLGGSYNKQFF. The rearrangement uses TRBV6-2 or TRBV6-3 and TRBJ2-1, with D possibly being TRBD1 or TRBD2 (6 bases each). The CDR3 is made up of 14 amino acids. The germline V gene encodes CDR1 MNHEY and CDR2 SVGEGT.

The table lists this clonotype with many counts. The chain combines TRBV7-3 with TRBJ1-2; maybe TRBD1 (6 bases). V lost 5 bases and J lost 4, with 23 bases in between. From germline, CDR1 is SGHTA and CDR2 FQGTGA. The CDR3 is 17 amino acids. CDR3: CASSQTTRGAGSYGYTF. DNA of the CDR3: TGTGCCAGCAGCCAGACCACTCGGGGGGCAGGAAGCTATGGCTACACCTTC. Together with reference TRBV7-3 and TRBJ1-2, the CDR3 gives the full variable domain: GAGVSQTPSNKVTEKGKYVELRCDPISGHTALYWYRQSLGQGPEFLIYFQGTGAADDSGLPNDRFFAVRPEGSVSTLKIQRTERGDSAVYLCASSQTTRGAGSYGYTFGSGTRLTVV.

This clonotype occurred many times. The chain is built from TRBV5-1 and TRBJ2-5; D gene ambiguous. The CDR3 sequence is 12 residues long. The V gene lost 3 bases and the J gene lost 1 base, with 4 bases spanning the gap. Germline V gene data show CDR1 as SGHRS and CDR2 as YFSETQ. CDR3 bases: TGCGCCAGCAGCTATCCCCAAGAGACCCAGTACTTC. Protein product: CASSYPQETQYF.

This clonotype was seen a few times. The chain joins TRBV7-3 to TRBJ1-1, with TRBD1 as a possible D gene (6 bases). Trimming removed 3 bases at V and 7 bases at J, with 15 bases between. Germline V gene lookup returns CDR1 SGHTA and CDR2 FQGTGA. This CDR3 region has 14 residues. The CDR3 region is CASSFRGRGDEAFF. DNA for the CDR3: TGTGCCAGCAGCTTTAGAGGCAGGGGAGATGAAGCTTTCTTT.

This clonotype appeared a few times. This rearrangement joins TRBV19 to TRBJ2-4, with TRBD1 identical over 7 bases. This CDR3 contains 13 residues. Trimming removed 7 bases from V and 3 bases from J; junction bases left unmatched: 3. The germline gives CDR1 LNHDA, CDR2 SQIVND (reference sequence). The CDR3 nucleotides are TGTGCCAGTACTGGACAGGACAAAAACATTCAGTACTTC. This translates into CASTGQDKNIQYF.

This clonotype was recorded at least ten times. The CDR3 DNA is TGCGCCAGCAGCCCGTCATTAGCAGGGGATCTGTCCAATGAGCAGTTCTTC. It codes for CASSPSLAGDLSNEQFF. The V and J genes are TRBV5-1 and TRBJ2-1; D is possibly TRBD1 (6 bases). With 4 bases removed from V and 6 bases from J, the gap between germline ends came to 23 bases. The CDR3 is 17 amino acids. Germline-derived CDR1 and CDR2 are SGHRS and YFSETQ.

This clonotype was counted ten times or more. The chain is built from TRBV6-5 and TRBJ1-5; D ambiguous. The CDR3 consists of 12 residues. V was trimmed by 7 bases and J by 3 bases, leaving 7 bases between them. CDR1 MNHEY and CDR2 SVGAGI come from the germline V gene. CDR3 in DNA: TGTGCCAGCAAGTCCCACAATCAGCCCCAGCATTTT. Translated: CASKSHNQPQHF.

This clonotype was counted ten times or more. The rearrangement uses TRBV10-2 and TRBJ1-2; perhaps TRBD1 as D (6 bases). Germline V gives CDR1 WSHSY, CDR2 SAAADI. The ends were cut back, 5 bases at V and 4 bases at J, with 11 bases in the middle. The CDR3 extends over 13 amino acids. The CDR3 spells CASSLQGTYGYTF. The CDR3 bases are TGCGCCAGCAGTCTTCAGGGGACCTATGGCTACACCTTC.

This clonotype was found many times. V usage is TRBV21-1 and J usage is TRBJ1-4. TRBV21-1 is annotated as a pseudogene. The CDR3 has 11 residues. The chain's CDR3 is CAILGSEKLFF. CDR3 in DNA: TGTGCCATCCTCGGGAGTGAAAAACTGTTTTTT.

Ten or more counts support this clonotype. This chain connects TRBV10-2 to TRBJ1-5, with D uncertain. The CDR3 has 15 amino acids. Germline values: CDR1 WSHSY, CDR2 SAAADI. Trimming shortened V by 1 base and J by 0 bases, and 7 bases separated the two germline ends. CDR3 nucleotide sequence: TGCGCCAGCAGTGAGTGGGATTATAGCAATCAGCCCCAGCATTTT. It codes for CASSEWDYSNQPQHF.

This clonotype was seen at least ten times. This chain uses TRBV12-5 with TRBJ1-3, with D perhaps matching TRBD1 (5 bases). Germline V lookup: CDR1 LGHNT, CDR2 FRNRAP. CDR3 length: 12 residues. The V gene lost 6 bases and the J gene lost 3 bases, with 6 bases spanning the gap. CDR3: CASGDIGNTIYF. In DNA form, the CDR3 reads TGTGCTAGTGGGGACATTGGAAACACCATATATTTT.

The sample holds many counts of this clonotype. V and J are TRBV20-1 and TRBJ2-1; possible D gene TRBD2, 6 bases. The ends were cut back, 3 bases at V and 5 bases at J, with 14 bases in the middle. The CDR3 consists of 14 residues. CDR1 DFQATT and CDR2 SNEGSKA come from the germline V gene (reference sequence). CDR3 bases: TGCAGTGCTAGTAACCCGGGGGTGAACAATGAGCAGTTCTTC. Encoded protein: CSASNPGVNNEQFF.

This clonotype has a handful of counts. The chain's CDR3 is CASSLGRTGEDIQYF. CDR3 in DNA: TGTGCCAGCAGTTTAGGCCGGACAGGGGAGGACATTCAGTACTTC. The chain uses TRBV28 and TRBJ2-4; 9 nucleotides line up with TRBD1. Germline CDR1 reads MDHEN; CDR2 reads SYDVKM. The V gene end was trimmed by 2 bases and the J gene end by 8 bases; junction bases not matched to a gene: 7. CDR3 length: 15 residues.

This clonotype was found many times. J is TRBJ2-7 and V is TRBV6-1; D unresolved. This CDR3 has 12 amino acids. Germline loops: CDR1 MNHNS, CDR2 SASEGT. Between the trimmed V and J ends, which lost 1 base and 6 bases, there was a span of 7 bases. CDR3 in DNA: TGTGCCAGCAGTGAAGATTTAGGCGAGCAGTACTTC. It encodes CASSEDLGEQYF.

The rearrangement links TRBV4-1 to TRBJ2-2; no clear D. Trimming cost V 2 bases and J 3 bases, with 7 bases left between them. The CDR3 covers 14 residues. Germline lookup yields CDR1 MGHRA and CDR2 YSYEKL. In DNA form, the CDR3 reads TGCGCCAGCAGCCAACTTAGGGACACCGGGGAGCTGTTTTTT. Its translation is CASSQLRDTGELFF.

CDR3 loop: CASSLAGRVEAFF. The CDR3 bases are TGTGCCAGCAGCTTAGCGGGACGGGTTGAAGCTTTCTTT. The rearrangement joins TRBV7-8 to TRBJ1-1, with D possibly matching TRBD1 (5 bases). V was trimmed by 0 bases and J by 7 bases, leaving 9 bases between them. The germline V gene has CDR1 SGHVS and CDR2 FQNEAQ. The CDR3 covers 13 residues.

The chain couples TRBV7-8 to TRBJ2-1, with a possible D match to TRBD2 (6 bases). CDR3 length equals 16 residues. The germline V and J ends were trimmed by 6 bases and 7 bases, with 22 bases remaining between them. Germline CDR1 is SGHVS and CDR2 is FQNEAQ. CDR3 nucleotide sequence: TGTGCCAGCAGTAATGGACGCAGACTAGGGTCTAATGAGCAGTTCTTC. Amino acids: CASSNGRRLGSNEQFF. The full variable domain, completed using reference TRBV7-8 and TRBJ2-1, is GAGVSQSPRYKVAKRGQDVALRCDPISGHVSLFWYQQALGQGPEFLTYFQNEAQLDKSGLPSDRFFAERPEGSVSTLKIQRTQQEDSAVYLCASSNGRRLGSNEQFFGPGTRLTVL.

This clonotype was seen repeatedly, ten times or more. The chain has TRBV6-2 or TRBV6-3 and TRBJ2-2; D gene uncertain. V shed 6 bases and J shed 4 bases, with 12 bases lying between them. Germline CDR1 is MNHEY and CDR2 is SVGEGT. This CDR3 spans 14 amino acids. The CDR3 region has the DNA TGTGCCAGCAGATCCGAATGGTCCACCGGGGAGCTGTTTTTT. It translates to CASRSEWSTGELFF.

This clonotype was counted at least ten times. The chain joins TRBV7-2 to TRBJ2-5, with D perhaps matching TRBD1 or TRBD2 (5 bases each). Germline CDR1 is SGHTA and CDR2 is FQGNSA. The CDR3 consists of 14 residues. The ends were cut back, 6 bases at V and 5 bases at J, with 16 bases in the middle. CDR3 sequence: CASRPPGRGETQYF. The CDR3 DNA is TGTGCCAGCAGACCCCCGGGACGAGGCGAGACCCAGTACTTC. The full variable domain, completed using reference TRBV7-2 and TRBJ2-5, is GAGVSQSPSNKVTEKGKDVELRCDPISGHTALYWYRQSLGQGLEFLIYFQGNSAPDKSGLPSDRFSAERTGGSVSTLTIQRTQQEDSAVYLCASRPPGRGETQYFGPGTRLLVL.

By share of the sample, this clonotype is medium-sized (0.01 to 0.1%). The chain carries TRBV24-1 and TRBJ2-1; 13 bases match TRBD2. This CDR3 is built from 15 residues. CDR1 and CDR2 (germline): KGHDR, SFDVKD. V dropped 6 bases and J dropped 7; count of bases not matched to a gene: 5. CDR3 sequence (DNA): TGTGCCACCAGTCCCCGGACTAGCGGGGGAAATGAGCAGTTCTTC. Amino acid sequence: CATSPRTSGGNEQFF.

This clonotype came up a few times. V gene TRBV11-2 combines with J gene TRBJ2-1; 10 nucleotides line up with TRBD1. The CDR3 extends over 15 amino acids. Germline lookup yields CDR1 SGHAT and CDR2 FQNNGV. V shed 7 bases and J 5 bases; nucleotides not matched to a gene: 8. CDR3 coding DNA: TGTGCCAGCATCCCGGGACAGGGGTCGAACAATGAGCAGTTCTTC. This translates into CASIPGQGSNNEQFF.

The chain uses TRBV19 and TRBJ2-2, with D possibly being TRBD1 (8 bases). V was cut by 5 bases and J by 4 bases, with 14 bases left in between. This CDR3 is 15 amino acids long. The germline V gene encodes CDR1 LNHDA and CDR2 SQIVND (reference sequence). CDR3 residues: CASSAGGTGTGELFF. In DNA form, the CDR3 reads TGTGCCAGTAGTGCCGGGGGGACAGGCACCGGGGAGCTGTTTTTT.

Ten or more counts support this clonotype. CDR3 residues: CASSYPGGGYEQYF. The CDR3 DNA is TGTGCCAGCAGTTACCCAGGTGGGGGCTACGAGCAGTACTTC. This chain uses TRBV6-2 or TRBV6-3 with TRBJ2-7; D may match TRBD1 or TRBD2 (5 bases each). The CDR3 spans 14 residues. CDR1 is MNHEY and CDR2 is SVGEGT in the germline V gene. Trimming took 2 bases from V and 3 from J, leaving 11 bases between them.